Included here is one T cell receptor beta chain sequence, with context. Its specificity is not known. This sample was taken from a study of cytomegalovirus exposure and HLA in healthy donors. Turning to the study itself: A later analysis reported the 120 or so validation repertoires used the same platform as the approximately 670 first-cohort repertoires. Whole-study findings and limits: Most TCR sequences proved rare, with some public TCRs found in many donors. Some TCR beta chains (about 170 of them) were listed as cytomegalovirus-associated. It was reportedly the case that the classifier diagnosed cytomegalovirus status with high specificity and sensitivity.

Repertoires were generated with immunoSEQ multiplex PCR, while TCRdb's copy carries only in-frame clones and drops some. There are some 320,000 clones in the sample; 75% to 90% occur only once, and 1% to 1.5% lies in the top ten. The germline CDR1 and CDR2 sequences are MNHEY and SMNVEV (reference sequence). This CDR3 comprises 16 residues. Trimming at V came to 2 bases and at J to 3 bases, leaving 6 bases not matched to a gene. Specimen: PBMCs. This receptor was obtained from a woman aged 25 to 39 in good health and CMV-seropositive. The chain recombines TRBV27 with TRBJ2-3, with 9 bases aligning to TRBD1. DNA of the CDR3: TGTGCCAGCAGTTTAGGGACAGGGTGGAGGACAGATACGCAGTATTTT. Translating it yields CASSLGTGWRTDTQYF.